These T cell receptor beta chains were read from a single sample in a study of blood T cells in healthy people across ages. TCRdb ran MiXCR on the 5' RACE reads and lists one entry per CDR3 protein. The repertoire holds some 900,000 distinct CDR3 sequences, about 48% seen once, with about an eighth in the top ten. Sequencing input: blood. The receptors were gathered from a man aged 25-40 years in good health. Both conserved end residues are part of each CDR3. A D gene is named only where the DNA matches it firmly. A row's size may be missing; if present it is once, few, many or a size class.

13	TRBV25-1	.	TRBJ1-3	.	TGTGCCAGCAGCGTTCCAGGGAGAAACACCATATATTTT	CASSVPGRNTIYF
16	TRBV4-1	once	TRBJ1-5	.	TGCGCCAGCAGCCAAGAGGGCAGGGCCCGCAATCAGCCCCAGCATTTT	CASSQEGRARNQPQHF
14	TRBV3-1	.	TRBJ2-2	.	TGTGCCAGCAGTGGGGGCTTAGACACCGGGGAGCTGTTTTTT	CASSGGLDTGELFF
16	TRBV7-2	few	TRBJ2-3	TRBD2	TGTGCCAGCAGCTTAGCGAGCGGGGTCTCCACAGATACGCAGTATTTT	CASSLASGVSTDTQYF
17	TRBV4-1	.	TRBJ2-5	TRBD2	TGCGCCAGCAGCCAACCCCAAGCGGGGGGACACCAAGAGACCCAGTACTTC	CASSQPQAGGHQETQYF
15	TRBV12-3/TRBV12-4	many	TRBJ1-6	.	TGTGCCAGCAGCTCAGGGACCGGTCGTAATTCACCCCTCCACTTT	CASSSGTGRNSPLHF
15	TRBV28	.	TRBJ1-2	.	TGTGCCAGCAGCCCGTCGCCGCGAATTAACTATGGCTACACCTTC	CASSPSPRINYGYTF
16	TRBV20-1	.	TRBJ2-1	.	TGCAGTGCTAGTCGGACAAGGGGGGGGTCATACAATGAGCAGTTCTTC	CSASRTRGGSYNEQFF
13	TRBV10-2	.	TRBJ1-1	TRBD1	TGCGCCAGCCTCAGGGGGGAAGGTACTGAAGCTTTCTTT	CASLRGEGTEAFF
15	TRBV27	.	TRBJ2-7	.	TGTGCCAGCAGTTTCACCGGGACTGATTCCTACGAGCAGTACTTC	CASSFTGTDSYEQYF
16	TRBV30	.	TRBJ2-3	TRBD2	TGTGCCTGGAGTGACGGGGGGGTAGGGTGGACAGATACGCAGTATTTT	CAWSDGGVGWTDTQYF
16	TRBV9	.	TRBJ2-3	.	TGTGCCAGCAGCGTTGTCCTGGGTGGATACGCAGATACGCAGTATTTT	CASSVVLGGYADTQYF
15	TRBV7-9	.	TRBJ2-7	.	TGTGCCAGCAGCTTAGAGGACGGATACTCCTACGAGCAGTACTTC	CASSLEDGYSYEQYF
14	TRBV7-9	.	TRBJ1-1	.	TGTGCCAGCAGCTTGGAACTAGGGGGCACTGAAGCTTTCTTT	CASSLELGGTEAFF
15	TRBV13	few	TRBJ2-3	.	TGTGCCAGCAGCCCTAGGTCGGTCGGGACAGATACGCAGTATTTT	CASSPRSVGTDTQYF
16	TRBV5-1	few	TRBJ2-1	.	TGCGCCAGCAGCCCCTGGACAGCCCTTGTATACAATGAGCAGTTCTTC	CASSPWTALVYNEQFF
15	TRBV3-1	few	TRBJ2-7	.	TGTGCCAGCAGCGAACAATCGACAAGCTCCTACGAGCAGTACTTC	CASSEQSTSSYEQYF
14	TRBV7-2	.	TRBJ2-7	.	TGTGCCAGCAGTCGGGACACAGTCCCTTACGAGCAGTACTTC	CASSRDTVPYEQYF
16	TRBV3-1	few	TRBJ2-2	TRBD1	TGTGCCAGCAGACTTGACCGGACAGGGAACACCGGGGAGCTGTTTTTT	CASRLDRTGNTGELFF
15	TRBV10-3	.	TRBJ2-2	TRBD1	TGTGCCATCAAAGAAGGGACAGGGGACACCGGGGAGCTGTTTTTT	CAIKEGTGDTGELFF
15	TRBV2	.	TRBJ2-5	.	TGTGCCAGCAGTGAAGTGGTTGGGAGCCAAGAGACCCAGTACTTC	CASSEVVGSQETQYF
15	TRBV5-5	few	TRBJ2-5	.	TGTGCCAGCAGCTTGTTGGGGAATGGAGGAGAGACCCAGTACTTC	CASSLLGNGGETQYF